The entry that follows covers one T cell receptor beta chain sequence. This clone showed up just once. Its antigen specificity is not known. It has no much larger one-base neighbor in the sample; base qualities were not kept. The study profiled bulk TCR beta-chain repertoires in matched peripheral blood, tumor and adjacent normal breast tissue taken from some 17 patients with early-stage breast cancer. Before surgery, about 5-10 mL of whole blood was collected into EDTA tubes and then processed within 2 hours. Ficoll-Paque centrifugation in SepMate-50 tubes was used to isolate peripheral blood mononuclear cells. For storage in liquid nitrogen, PBMCs were cryopreserved as aliquots of about 1.9 to 4 million cells in about 90% FBS with around 10% DMSO. The Qiagen AllPrep DNA/RNA Mini kit was used to extract genomic DNA. Each sample was amplified as two independent genomic DNA replicates: 0.45 to 0.5 ug for blood and roughly 1.4 ug for tumor or normal breast. Following the manufacturer's instructions, the ImmunoSeq Intro kit was used to carry out TCRB sequencing on genomic DNA. Multiplex PCR was run for roughly 30 cycles using proprietary primers and spike-in control sequences for absolute quantification. Single-end 150-bp reads were used to sequence an 87-bp fragment spanning the CDR3 and the flanking V and J genes. Each lane of an Illumina MiSeq running version 3.0 chemistry carried seven multiplexed samples, with two replicates apiece. The authors' analysis ran thus. The vendor's proprietary pipeline handled the raw data processing, merging both replicates into a single result for each sample. To define clonotypes, the study grouped productive rearrangements that shared the V-gene family, CDR3 amino acid sequence and J-gene segment. Clonality was computed as 1 minus the normalized Shannon entropy (Pielou evenness) of TCRB abundances. T cell density was estimated as total templates divided by the number of input cells, with the number of input cells inferred from the DNA input amount. Recon was used with default parameters to estimate total repertoire diversity and clonality. Clonotypes with over 0.1% abundance in tumor and at least 32-fold higher abundance in tumor than in normal breast were defined as tumor-enriched. TCRdb holds this immuneACCESS table with in-frame rearrangements only. Some clones are missing; in checked studies, unresolved V genes explain under half, and the rest has no known cause. Clone size and the V and J calls come from that table; the DNA yielded D and trimming. The sample table holds tens of thousands of clones, of which around four fifths were seen once. 3% to 3.5% of the sample is taken by the ten largest.

This entry comes from a study of early stage breast cancer tumors (dated by TCRdb to the late 2010s). Looking at the study overall: Of the approximately 15 invasive breast tumors, some twelve were found to be estrogen receptor-positive, progesterone receptor-positive and HER2-negative. A read coverage of roughly 10-fold per sample was achieved on average. Across all samples, more than 2.5 million templates representing around 1 million unique clonotypes were detected. Of the roughly twelve ER+/PR+/HER2- tumors, eight were classified as invasive ductal carcinomas and four as invasive lobular carcinomas. The paper as a whole reports these results and caveats: Bulk genomic DNA sequencing of unsorted cells missed chain pairing and functional markers such as CD4, CD8 and FOXP3. Greater similarity was observed between blood and normal breast repertoires than between blood and tumor repertoires, and tumor was distinguished from normal in about 85% of the 16 patients when each tissue was compared with blood. Approximately 2.3-fold higher T cell density and higher clonality were observed in tumors than in adjacent normal breast tissue. Analysis by tumor subtype was prevented by the small cohort size. Enriched TCRB sequences shared across patients were mostly commonly generated sequences, unlikely to play an important role in the tumor microenvironment.

The sequenced material came from blood. The TCR was taken from a person between 35 and 49 years old with breast cancer.

CDR3 sequence: CASSQEKGDSSYEQYF. Read as DNA, the sequence is TGTGCCAGCAGCCAAGAGAAGGGGGACAGCTCCTACGAGCAGTACTTC. The receptor chain draws on TRBV11-3 and TRBJ2-7; TRBD1 matches 7 bases in the middle. Taken from cysteine to phenylalanine, the CDR3 has 16 residues. Here the CDR3 DNA is all that survives: 48 bases in frame from base 1. After removal of 5 bases from V and 0 bases from J, the junction retains 10 bases not matched to a gene. For CDR1 and CDR2, the germline V gene lists SGHNT and YENEEA.